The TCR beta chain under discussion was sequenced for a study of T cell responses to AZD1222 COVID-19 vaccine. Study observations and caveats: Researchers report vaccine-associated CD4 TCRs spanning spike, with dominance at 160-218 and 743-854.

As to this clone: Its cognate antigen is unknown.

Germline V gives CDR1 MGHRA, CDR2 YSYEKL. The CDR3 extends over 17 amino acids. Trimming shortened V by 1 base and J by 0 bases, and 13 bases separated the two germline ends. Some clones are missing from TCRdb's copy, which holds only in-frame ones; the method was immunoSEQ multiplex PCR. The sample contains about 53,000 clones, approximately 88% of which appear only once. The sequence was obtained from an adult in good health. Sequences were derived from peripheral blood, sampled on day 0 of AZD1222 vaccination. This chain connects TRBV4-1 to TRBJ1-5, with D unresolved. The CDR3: CASSQVLSTTSNQPQHF. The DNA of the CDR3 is TGCGCCAGCAGCCAAGTTTTGTCGACAACTAGCAATCAGCCCCAGCATTTT.